This T cell receptor (beta chain) was identified in a study of vaccination and CD4 T cells after COVID-19. Study background: The convalescent population consisted of six males and four females, two of whom were of Hispanic ethnicity.

Trimming at V came to 5 bases and at J to 10 bases, leaving 6 bases not matched to a gene. The CDR3 covers 13 residues. Germline lookup yields CDR1 MNHNS and CDR2 SASEGT. In regard to this clonotype: What it binds is not known.

The treatment was: roughly 10-day PBMC culture with coronavirus spike peptide pools or control peptides (ViraFEST assay). IL-2 at about 9.3 IU/ml and peptide pools at 9 to 10 ug/ml were added to PBMCs cultured at roughly 2 million per well. The Oncomine TCR Beta short-read assay generated sequence data from the DNA of cultured CD4+ T cells. TCRdb re-called the PCR reads with MiXCR, one entry per CDR3 protein. The sample comprises approximately 12,000 distinct CDR3 sequences, around 52% of which are singletons, and more than 12% rests with the top ten. The TCR originated in a human donor who had recovered from COVID-19. V is TRBV6-1 and J is TRBJ1-1; the match to TRBD1 covers 11 bases. The sample comprised CD4+ T cells from blood, cultured in vitro. In nucleotides, the CDR3 is TGTGCCAGCAGTAACCCCGGGACAGGGGGAGCTTTCTTT. Translating gives CASSNPGTGGAFF.